The following is a T cell receptor (beta chain) sequence with its context. The sample belongs to a study of technical replicates of blood from a few donors. CDR3 length: 14 amino acids. The germline CDR1 and CDR2 sequences are SGHKS and YYEKEE (reference sequence). V was trimmed by 5 bases and J by 7 bases, leaving 16 bases between them. Produced via immunoSEQ multiplex PCR; TCRdb's table is partial and in-frame only. The sample includes about 84,000 clones, 97% of them seen just once. The sample consisted of T cells isolated from PBMCs. The J gene is TRBJ2-1, the V gene TRBV5-5, with TRBD2 as a possible D gene (6 bases). The source is a human donor in good health. The CDR3 DNA reads TGTGCCAGCAGTTCCGTGGGGGGTGTAAATGAGCAGTTCTTC. It codes for CASSSVGGVNEQFF.